The 25 T cell receptor beta chains in this list originate from one sample, sequenced in a study of shared clonotypes between healthy human individuals. Clones were sequenced by immunoSEQ multiplex PCR, and TCRdb holds only the in-frame ones, with some missing. The sample records roughly 1.4 million clones, approximately 98.5% being singletons. The sample comprised naive CD4+ T cells sorted from blood. Subset meaning: CD45RA+ positively selected. These receptors all stem from a man aged 30 to 39 in good health.

This clone has a handful of counts. The identical CDR3 is also encoded by other nucleotide sequences in the sample. The chain has TRBV5-1 and TRBJ2-7; weak D call: TRBD2 (6 bases). Per germline, CDR1 SGHRS and CDR2 YFSETQ. The CDR3 length is 14 residues. Between the trimmed V and J ends, which lost 0 bases and 1 base, there was a span of 8 bases. The CDR3 sequence is CASSLVAGSYEQYF. CDR3 in DNA: TGCGCCAGCAGCTTGGTGGCGGGATCCTACGAGCAGTACTTC.

This sequence joins TRBV7-8 and TRBJ2-5; D is possibly TRBD1 (6 bases). V shed 5 bases and J shed 7 bases, with 17 bases lying between them. CDR3 length equals 14 residues. Germline V gene lookup returns CDR1 SGHVS and CDR2 FQNEAQ. The CDR3 loop reads CASSTRQVGGTQYF. CDR3 bases: TGTGCCAGCAGCACCAGACAGGTCGGTGGGACCCAGTACTTC.

A single count supports this clone. The rearrangement joins TRBV21-1 to TRBJ2-7; the D segment call TRBD1 is taken from the table without a DNA check. TRBV21-1 is reported as a pseudogene. The CDR3 has 13 amino acids. CDR3 loop: CASSSHRPYEQYF. CDR3 in DNA: TGTGCCAGCAGCAGCCACAGGCCCTACGAGCAGTACTTC.

The chain couples TRBV19 to TRBJ1-5; 9 bases line up with TRBD1. V gave up 6 bases and J gave up 2 bases; unmatched junction bases: 11. This CDR3 spans 17 amino acids. Looked up from germline, CDR1 is LNHDA and CDR2 is SQIVND (reference sequence). CDR3 region: CASSKGVTGGGNQPQHF. CDR3 nucleotide sequence: TGTGCCAGTAGCAAGGGCGTGACAGGGGGAGGCAATCAGCCCCAGCATTTT. Together with reference TRBV19 and TRBJ1-5, the CDR3 gives the full variable domain: DGGITQSPKYLFRKEGQNVTLSCEQNLNHDAMYWYRQDPGQGLRLIYYSQIVNDFQKGDIAEGYSVSREKKESFPLTVTSAQKNPTAFYLCASSKGVTGGGNQPQHFGDGTRLSIL.

This sequence joins TRBV27 and TRBJ1-2, with D possibly being TRBD1 (5 bases). The germline V gene has CDR1 MNHEY and CDR2 SMNVEV (reference sequence). Trimming pared 3 bases from V and 4 bases from J, leaving 12 bases between. This CDR3 spans 14 amino acids. The CDR3 is CASSFAQGIYGYTF. In nucleotides, the CDR3 is TGTGCCAGCAGTTTCGCCCAGGGCATCTATGGCTACACCTTC.

This sequence joins TRBV5-6 and TRBJ2-7; D is perhaps TRBD2 (5 bases). CDR3 length equals 14 residues. Germline CDR1 reads SGHDT; CDR2 reads YYEEEE. Trimming took off 1 base at V and 2 bases at J, with 10 bases between the two ends. The CDR3 sequence is CASSLLGVTYEQYF. The CDR3 nucleotides are TGTGCCAGCAGCTTGCTCGGGGTAACCTACGAGCAGTACTTC.

With regard to this clone: The same CDR3 also results from other DNA sequences found in this sample. This chain uses TRBV7-6 with TRBJ2-7, with 8 bases matching TRBD1. The CDR3 runs 14 residues. With V trimmed by 1 base and J by 2 bases, 1 base remained unmatched. Germline-derived CDR1 and CDR2 are SGHVS and FNYEAQ. CDR3 residues: CASSLGTGTYEQYF. The DNA of the CDR3 is TGTGCCAGCAGCTTAGGGACAGGGACCTACGAGCAGTACTTC.

The chain couples TRBV5-6 to TRBJ2-1; the D is unclear. Germline CDR1 reads SGHDT; CDR2 reads YYEEEE. This CDR3 spans 11 amino acids. V shed 2 bases and J shed 6 bases, with 3 bases lying between them. The CDR3 bases are TGTGCCAGCAGCTTTGGCAATGAGCAGTTCTTC. It is translated as CASSFGNEQFF.

This chain connects TRBV18 to TRBJ1-2, with 7 bases aligning to TRBD1. The CDR3 runs to 16 residues. V gave up 3 bases and J gave up 4 bases; unmatched junction bases: 11. Germline V gene lookup returns CDR1 KGHSH and CDR2 LQKENI. CDR3 region: CASSPRIAQGRYGYTF. DNA for the CDR3: TGTGCCAGCTCACCTAGAATTGCACAGGGGCGCTATGGCTACACCTTC.

The V and J genes are TRBV7-2 and TRBJ2-7; TRBD2 aligns across 8 bases. V lost 2 bases and J lost 3; bases outside the gene matches: 6. The CDR3 contains 15 residues. Germline CDR1 and CDR2: SGHTA and FQGNSA. Written as DNA, the CDR3 is TGTGCCAGCAGCTTAAGGCTAGCGGGCCTCTACGAGCAGTACTTC. It is translated as CASSLRLAGLYEQYF.

This chain joins TRBV7-2 and TRBJ2-3; D is perhaps TRBD2 (5 bases). The CDR3 loop spans 14 amino acids. Trimming stripped 5 bases from V and 4 bases from J, with 13 bases between. Germline loops: CDR1 SGHTA, CDR2 FQGNSA. The CDR3 reads CASSIHQEADTQYF. The CDR3 nucleotides are TGTGCCAGCAGCATCCACCAGGAGGCAGATACGCAGTATTTT.

The chain employs TRBV19 and TRBJ2-5; 7 bases match TRBD2. The germline CDR1 and CDR2 sequences are LNHDA and SQIVND (reference sequence). V trimming: 3 bases; J trimming: 2 bases; junction bases outside the gene matches: 9. The CDR3 totals 16 residues. In nucleotides, the CDR3 is TGTGCCAGTAGTATTGTGGCTAGCGGAATTCAAGAGACCCAGTACTTC. It translates to CASSIVASGIQETQYF.

This chain connects TRBV5-1 to TRBJ2-3; D may correspond to TRBD1 or TRBD2 (5 bases each). V lost 0 bases and J lost 2, with 13 bases in between. The CDR3 is made up of 16 amino acids. Germline V CDR1 and CDR2: SGHRS, YFSETQ. CDR3 bases: TGCGCCAGCAGCTTGGTAGGGACGCTATACACAGATACGCAGTATTTT. This sequence encodes CASSLVGTLYTDTQYF.

This clone was detected only once. The V call is TRBV5-1, the J call TRBJ2-2; weak D call: TRBD1 (5 bases). Germline V lookup: CDR1 SGHRS, CDR2 YFSETQ. Trimming removed 5 bases at V and 4 bases at J, with 12 bases between. The length of the CDR3 is 14 residues. CDR3 region: CASSTGTLTGELFF. In DNA, the CDR3 is TGCGCCAGCAGTACAGGAACACTCACCGGGGAGCTGTTTTTT.

The chain carries TRBV19 and TRBJ2-7; D might be TRBD2 (6 bases). Germline loops: CDR1 LNHDA, CDR2 SQIVND (reference sequence). There are 15 residues in the CDR3. V was shortened by 3 bases and J by 3 bases, with 15 bases between the two germline ends. CDR3 DNA: TGTGCCAGTAGTATCATTTACGGGGGATACTACGAGCAGTACTTC. Translation: CASSIIYGGYYEQYF.

On this clone: Other DNA sequences in this sample translate to the same CDR3. J is TRBJ2-7 and V is TRBV7-6; unclear D gene. Germline V lookup: CDR1 SGHVS, CDR2 FNYEAQ. Deletions cut 1 base from V and 3 bases from J, with 10 bases between. This CDR3 has 14 residues. The CDR3 sequence is CASSLDRASYEQYF. The CDR3 region has the DNA TGTGCCAGCAGCTTAGACCGGGCCAGCTACGAGCAGTACTTC.

The chain joins TRBV7-9 to TRBJ2-5, with unresolved D. With 5 bases removed from V and 5 bases from J, the gap between germline ends came to 9 bases. From germline, CDR1 is SEHNR and CDR2 FQNEAQ (reference sequence). This CDR3 is built from 12 residues. DNA for the CDR3: TGTGCCAGCAGCGGCCCGCCGGAGACCCAGTACTTC. Protein product: CASSGPPETQYF.

The chain has TRBV2 and TRBJ2-5; D uncertain. The CDR3 consists of 12 residues. V lost 7 bases and J lost 2, with 8 bases in between. Germline loops: CDR1 SNHLY, CDR2 FYNNEI. CDR3 nucleotide sequence: TGTGCCAGCACTCCAGAGCAAGAGACCCAGTACTTC. Its translation is CASTPEQETQYF.

The gene calls are TRBV6-5 and TRBJ2-1, with 10 bases identical to TRBD2. The CDR3 runs 15 residues. V shed 0 bases, J shed 6 bases, and the junction held 2 bases outside the gene matches. Germline CDR1 and CDR2: MNHEY and SVGAGI. As DNA, the CDR3 is TGTGCCAGCAGTTACTCTAGGACTAGCGGCAATGAGCAGTTCTTC. This sequence encodes CASSYSRTSGNEQFF.

This chain joins TRBV5-1 and TRBJ2-5; either TRBD1 or TRBD2 may fit D (5 bases each). The CDR3 runs to 15 residues. CDR1 SGHRS and CDR2 YFSETQ come from the germline V gene. Deletions cut 0 bases from V and 1 base from J, with 10 bases between. CDR3 sequence (DNA): TGCGCCAGCAGCTTGGATCCGAGGGGCCAAGAGACCCAGTACTTC. Translation gives CASSLDPRGQETQYF.

This chain connects TRBV25-1 to TRBJ2-2; D is unresolved. V was shortened by 7 bases and J by 6 bases, with 12 bases between the two germline ends. CDR3 size: 13 residues. The V gene's germline CDR1 is MGHDK and CDR2 SYGVNS. This chain's CDR3 is CASNGVGAGELFF. CDR3 nucleotides: TGTGCCAGCAACGGCGTAGGCGCCGGGGAGCTGTTTTTT.

This chain links TRBV5-8 with TRBJ1-4; D gene uncertain. Germline CDR1 is SGHTS and CDR2 is YDEGEE. The CDR3 consists of 17 residues. Trimming removed 2 bases from V and 7 bases from J, with 21 bases in between. In DNA form, the CDR3 reads TGTGCCAGCAGCTTTGGAATGGTACGTGGGCGAAGTGAAAAACTGTTTTTT. It is translated as CASSFGMVRGRSEKLFF. Supplemented by reference TRBV5-8 and TRBJ1-4, the full variable domain reads EAGVTQSPTHLIKTRGQQATLRCSPISGHTSVYWYQQALGLGLQFLLWYDEGEERNRGNFPPRFSGRQFPNYSSELNVNALELEDSALYLCASSFGMVRGRSEKLFFGSGTQLSVL.

The chain couples TRBV5-1 to TRBJ1-1; 7 nucleotides align to TRBD1. V was pared by 6 bases and J by 1 base, with 12 bases of the junction left unmatched. The CDR3 runs 16 residues. Germline V CDR1 and CDR2: SGHRS, YFSETQ. The CDR3 protein is CASTRAETGPNTEAFF. Here the CDR3 DNA reads TGCGCCAGCACGAGAGCGGAGACAGGGCCGAACACTGAAGCTTTCTTT. The full variable domain, in which reference TRBV5-1 and TRBJ1-1 provide the parts outside the CDR3, is KAGVTQTPRYLIKTRGQQVTLSCSPISGHRSVSWYQQTPGQGLQFLFEYFSETQRNKGNFPGRFSGRQFSNSRSEMNVSTLELGDSALYLCASTRAETGPNTEAFFGQGTRLTVV.

The chain is built from TRBV7-2 and TRBJ2-3; unclear D gene. The V gene lost 2 bases and the J gene lost 4 bases, with 13 bases spanning the gap. In germline, CDR1 is SGHTA, CDR2 FQGNSA. The CDR3 has 15 residues. CDR3 sequence reads: CASSLLARGADTQYF. CDR3 bases: TGTGCCAGCAGCTTACTGGCGAGAGGCGCAGATACGCAGTATTTT.

The genes are TRBV27 and TRBJ2-7; D is perhaps TRBD2 (6 bases). The germline V gene encodes CDR1 MNHEY and CDR2 SMNVEV (reference sequence). The ends were cut back, 4 bases at V and 1 base at J, with 14 bases in the middle. The CDR3 spans 15 residues. The DNA of the CDR3 is TGTGCCAGCAGTTCCCCCTTGCGGGGATCCTACGAGCAGTACTTC. It codes for CASSSPLRGSYEQYF.